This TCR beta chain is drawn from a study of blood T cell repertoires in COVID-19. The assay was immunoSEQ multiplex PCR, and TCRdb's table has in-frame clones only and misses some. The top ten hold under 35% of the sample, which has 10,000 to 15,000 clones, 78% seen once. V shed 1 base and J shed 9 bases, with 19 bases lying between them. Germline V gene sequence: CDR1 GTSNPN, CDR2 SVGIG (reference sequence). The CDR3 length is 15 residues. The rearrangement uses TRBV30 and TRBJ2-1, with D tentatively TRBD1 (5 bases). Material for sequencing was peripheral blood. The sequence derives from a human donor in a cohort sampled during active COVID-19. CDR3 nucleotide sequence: TGTGCCTGGAGTGCCCCCCCCAGGGAAGACAGTGAGCAGTTCTTC. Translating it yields CAWSAPPREDSEQFF.